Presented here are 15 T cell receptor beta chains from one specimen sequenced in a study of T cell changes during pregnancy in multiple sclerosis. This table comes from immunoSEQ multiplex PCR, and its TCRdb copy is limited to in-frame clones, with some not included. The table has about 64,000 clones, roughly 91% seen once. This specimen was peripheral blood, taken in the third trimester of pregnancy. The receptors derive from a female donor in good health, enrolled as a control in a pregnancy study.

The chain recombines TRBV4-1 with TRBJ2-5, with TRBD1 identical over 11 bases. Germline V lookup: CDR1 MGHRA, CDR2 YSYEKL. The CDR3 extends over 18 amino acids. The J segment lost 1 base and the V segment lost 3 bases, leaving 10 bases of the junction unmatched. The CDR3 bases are TGCGCCAGCAGCCACGGACCGATGGGGACAGGGGGCCAAGAGACCCAGTACTTC. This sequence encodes CASSHGPMGTGGQETQYF.

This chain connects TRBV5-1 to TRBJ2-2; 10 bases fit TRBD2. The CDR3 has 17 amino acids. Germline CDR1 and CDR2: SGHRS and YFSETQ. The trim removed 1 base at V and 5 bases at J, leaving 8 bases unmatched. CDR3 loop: CASSLKASGGRTGELFF. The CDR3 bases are TGCGCCAGCAGCTTGAAGGCTAGCGGGGGACGGACCGGGGAGCTGTTTTTT.

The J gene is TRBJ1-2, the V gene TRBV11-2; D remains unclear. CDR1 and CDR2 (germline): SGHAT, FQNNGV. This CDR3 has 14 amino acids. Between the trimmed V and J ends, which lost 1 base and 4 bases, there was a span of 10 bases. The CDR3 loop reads CASSLVGRIYGYTF. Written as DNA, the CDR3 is TGTGCCAGCAGCTTAGTGGGCAGAATCTATGGCTACACCTTC. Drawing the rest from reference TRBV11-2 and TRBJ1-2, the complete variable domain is EAGVAQSPRYKIIEKRQSVAFWCNPISGHATLYWYQQILGQGPKLLIQFQNNGVVDDSQLPKDRFSAERLKGVDSTLKIQPAKLEDSAVYLCASSLVGRIYGYTFGSGTRLTVV.

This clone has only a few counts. CDR3 sequence (DNA): TGTGCCAGTAGCCACAGGGGTGGCAATCAGCCCCAGCATTTT. Translation: CASSHRGGNQPQHF. The J gene is TRBJ1-5, the V gene TRBV19; 7 positions match TRBD1. The length of the CDR3 is 14 residues. Germline lookup yields CDR1 LNHDA and CDR2 SQIVND (reference sequence). Germline trimming cut 6 bases from V and 2 bases from J; bases unmatched to any gene: 4.

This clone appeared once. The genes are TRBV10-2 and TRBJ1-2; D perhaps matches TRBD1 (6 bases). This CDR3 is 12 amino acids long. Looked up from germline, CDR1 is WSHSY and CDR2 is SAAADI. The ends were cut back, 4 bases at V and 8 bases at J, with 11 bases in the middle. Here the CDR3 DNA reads TGCGCCAGCAGTGGAGGGGGAATGGGCTACACCTTC. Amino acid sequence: CASSGGGMGYTF.

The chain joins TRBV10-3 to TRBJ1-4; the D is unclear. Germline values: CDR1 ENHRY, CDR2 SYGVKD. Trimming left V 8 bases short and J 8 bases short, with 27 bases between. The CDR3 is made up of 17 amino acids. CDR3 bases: TGTGCCATCCCATTAAGCGTACGGATCGGTGCGAAAGAAAAACTGTTTTTT. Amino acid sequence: CAIPLSVRIGAKEKLFF.

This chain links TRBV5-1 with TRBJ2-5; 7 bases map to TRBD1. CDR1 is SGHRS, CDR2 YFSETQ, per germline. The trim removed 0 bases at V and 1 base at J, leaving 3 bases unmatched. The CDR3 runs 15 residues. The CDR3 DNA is TGCGCCAGCAGCTTGGCGACAGGGCCCCAAGAGACCCAGTACTTC. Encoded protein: CASSLATGPQETQYF.

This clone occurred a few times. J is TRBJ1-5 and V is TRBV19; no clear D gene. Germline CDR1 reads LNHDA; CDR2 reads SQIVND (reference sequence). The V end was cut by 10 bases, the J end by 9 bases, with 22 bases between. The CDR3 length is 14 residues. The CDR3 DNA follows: TGTGCCACCAACGCTGGACGGAGGACGGGGCCCCAGCATTTT. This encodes CATNAGRRTGPQHF.

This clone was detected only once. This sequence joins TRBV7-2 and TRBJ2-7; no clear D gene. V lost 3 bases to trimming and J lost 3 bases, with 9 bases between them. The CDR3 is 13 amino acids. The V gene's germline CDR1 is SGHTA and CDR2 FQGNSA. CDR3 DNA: TGTGCCAGCAGCTTCCGGCAGGTCTACGAGCAGTACTTC. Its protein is CASSFRQVYEQYF.

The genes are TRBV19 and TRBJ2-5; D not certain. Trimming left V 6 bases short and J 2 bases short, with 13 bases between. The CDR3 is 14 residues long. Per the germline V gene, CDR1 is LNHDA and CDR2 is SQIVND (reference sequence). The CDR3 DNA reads TGTGCCAGTAGCCCCTCTAGTATGCAAGAGACCCAGTACTTC. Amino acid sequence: CASSPSSMQETQYF.

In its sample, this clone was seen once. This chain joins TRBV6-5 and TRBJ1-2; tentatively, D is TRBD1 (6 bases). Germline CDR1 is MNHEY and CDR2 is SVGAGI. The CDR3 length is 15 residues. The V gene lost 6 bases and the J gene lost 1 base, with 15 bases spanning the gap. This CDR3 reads CASSPGGANNYGYTF. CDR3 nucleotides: TGTGCCAGCAGCCCGGGGGGCGCTAATAACTATGGCTACACCTTC.

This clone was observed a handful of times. The CDR3 bases are TGCAGCGTTGAACCAATCGGGAGCGGGAGCACTGAAGCTTTCTTT. Protein: CSVEPIGSGSTEAFF. The J gene is TRBJ1-1, the V gene TRBV29-1; D remains ambiguous. The CDR3 extends over 15 amino acids. V lost 2 bases and J lost 4, with 17 bases in between. From germline, CDR1 is SQVTM and CDR2 ANQGSEA.

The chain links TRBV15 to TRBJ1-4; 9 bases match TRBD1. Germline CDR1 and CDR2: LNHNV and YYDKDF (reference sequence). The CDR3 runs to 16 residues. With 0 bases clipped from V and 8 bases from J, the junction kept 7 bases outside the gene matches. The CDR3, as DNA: TGTGCCACCAGCAGAGATCGGGGGACAGGGAACGAAAAACTGTTTTTT. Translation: CATSRDRGTGNEKLFF.

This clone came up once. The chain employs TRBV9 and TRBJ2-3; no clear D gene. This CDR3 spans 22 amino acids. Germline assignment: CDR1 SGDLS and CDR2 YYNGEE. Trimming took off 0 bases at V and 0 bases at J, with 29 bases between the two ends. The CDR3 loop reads CASSVEWFLDPKLPTSTDTQYF. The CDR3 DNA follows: TGTGCCAGCAGCGTAGAATGGTTCCTAGACCCCAAGTTGCCAACTAGCACAGATACGCAGTATTTT.

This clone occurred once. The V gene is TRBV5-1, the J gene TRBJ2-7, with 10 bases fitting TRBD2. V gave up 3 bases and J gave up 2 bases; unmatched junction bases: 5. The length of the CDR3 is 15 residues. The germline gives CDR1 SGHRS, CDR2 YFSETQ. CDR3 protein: CASSYGTSATYEQYF. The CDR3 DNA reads TGCGCCAGCAGCTACGGGACTAGCGCTACCTACGAGCAGTACTTC.